This T cell receptor (beta chain) was sequenced for a study of T cells in Graves' hyperthyroidism and ophthalmopathy. Overall study: Prior to any treatment, at the point of initial diagnosis, peripheral blood was collected. Study results and caveats: In the blood, most expanded thyroid clonotypes above 0.001 appeared as well. In simple terms, a model built on 13 V-J features told ophthalmopathy apart from stable hyperthyroidism.

The CDR3 is made up of 15 amino acids. The V segment lost 4 bases and the J segment 6 bases; nucleotides outside the gene matches: 3. CDR1 and CDR2 from the germline V gene are SGHRS and YFSETQ. Researchers amplified the TCR beta CDR3 regions from RNA transcripts. The HTBI primer set served for first-round RT-PCR of the TCR CDR3. TCRdb re-called the multiplex PCR reads through MiXCR, storing one row per CDR3 protein. The sample lists hundreds of thousands of distinct CDR3 sequences, roughly 19% occurring once. This clonotype was recorded at least ten times. Its antigen is currently unknown. Sequencing used blood. The receptor comes from a man aged 45-65 years with Graves' ophthalmopathy. The chain combines TRBV5-1 with TRBJ1-6, with 11 bases identical to TRBD1. This chain's CDR3 is CASSMGTGGNSPLHF. The DNA for the CDR3 is TGCGCCAGCAGCATGGGGACAGGGGGTAATTCACCCCTCCACTTT.